These 5 T cell receptor beta chains originate from one sample sequenced in a study of shared clonotypes between healthy human individuals. Assay used: immunoSEQ multiplex PCR; TCRdb lists only in-frame clones, some missing. The sample yields roughly 510,000 clones, over 75% seen once. Sequences were obtained from PBMCs. These receptors originate from a woman between 35 and 50 years old in good health. Some clones in this sample may be carry-over from other donors' samples.

The chain employs TRBV7-3 and TRBJ2-3, with D perhaps given as TRBD1 or TRBD2 (6 bases each). V was cut by 5 bases and J by 4 bases, with 13 bases left in between. The germline V gene has CDR1 SGHTA and CDR2 FQGTGA. The CDR3 length is 14 residues. The CDR3 sequence is CASSALGGPDTQYF. The CDR3, as DNA: TGTGCCAGCAGCGCCCTAGGGGGGCCAGATACGCAGTATTTT.

This chain joins TRBV27 and TRBJ2-7; 11 bases map to TRBD2. Germline CDR1 reads MNHEY; CDR2 reads SMNVEV (reference sequence). J gave up 3 bases and V 4 bases, and 14 bases lay outside the gene matches. There are 18 residues in the CDR3. The CDR3 reads CASSSPSGTSGINYEQYF. CDR3 DNA sequence: TGTGCCAGCAGTTCCCCTTCCGGGACTAGCGGAATCAACTACGAGCAGTACTTC.

This clone was observed a single time. The chain carries TRBV5-4 and TRBJ1-5; D unresolved. The germline CDR1 and CDR2 sequences are SGHNT and YYREEE (reference sequence). The CDR3 length is 15 residues. The V end was cut by 2 bases, the J end by 4 bases, with 13 bases between. CDR3 sequence: CASSFLPGANQPQHF. The CDR3 region has the DNA TGTGCCAGCAGCTTCTTGCCTGGAGCGAATCAGCCCCAGCATTTT.

The chain links TRBV7-8 to TRBJ2-1, with 7 bases that match TRBD2. The V and J ends lost 1 base and 5 bases, in that order; junction bases with no gene match: 8. Germline V gene data show CDR1 as SGHVS and CDR2 as FQNEAQ. The CDR3 loop spans 16 amino acids. CDR3 region: CASSLGSSGLHNEQFF. Here the CDR3 DNA reads TGTGCCAGCAGCTTAGGTTCTAGCGGACTCCACAATGAGCAGTTCTTC.

The CDR3 sequence is CASSPGQGNTIYF. The CDR3 bases are TGTGCCAGCAGCCCCGGACAGGGAAACACCATATATTTT. The chain employs TRBV14 and TRBJ1-3; D may be TRBD1 (6 bases). The CDR3 totals 13 residues. Between the trimmed V and J ends, which lost 4 bases and 4 bases, there was a span of 8 bases. Germline assignment: CDR1 SGHDN and CDR2 FVKESK. The variable domain in full, completed from reference TRBV14 and TRBJ1-3, reads EAGVTQFPSHSVIEKGQTVTLRCDPISGHDNLYWYRRVMGKEIKFLLHFVKESKQDESGMPNNRFLAERTGGTYSTLKVQPAELEDSGVYFCASSPGQGNTIYFGEGSWLTVV.